This is a list of T cell receptor beta chains from one sample in a study of low-dose radiotherapy and immunotherapy resistance in tumors. One entry per CDR3 protein, called by TCRdb with MiXCR from the reads. The repertoire includes 100,000 or so distinct CDR3 sequences, less than 25% of them detected once, and over 3.5% sits in the top ten. Sequenced material: PBMCs, taken after low-dose radiotherapy plus immunotherapy. These receptor sequences come from a male donor with prostate cancer. The CDR3 runs from the conserved cysteine through the conserved F or W. The D gene is left open where the match is weak. Clone size is stated in some rows and not others, as once, few, many or a class when expanded.

CDR3aa: CASSASGGTGGTSGNTIYF; CDR3nt: TGTGCCAGCAGCGCAAGTGGCGGGACAGGGGGCACCTCTGGAAACACCATATATTTT; j_gene: TRBJ1-3; len: 19; v_gene: TRBV7-9; abundance: many; d_gene: TRBD1
CDR3aa: CASSARDFETQYF; CDR3nt: TGTGCCAGCAGCGCCCGGGACTTTGAGACCCAGTACTTC; j_gene: TRBJ2-5; len: 13; v_gene: TRBV3-1; abundance: many; d_gene: -
CDR3aa: CASIRGRNTEAFF; CDR3nt: TGTGCCAGCATTAGGGGGAGGAACACTGAAGCTTTCTTT; j_gene: TRBJ1-1; len: 13; v_gene: TRBV6-2/TRBV6-3; abundance: many; d_gene: -
CDR3aa: CSVEVGQGLNTEAFF; CDR3nt: TGCAGCGTTGAAGTTGGACAGGGACTTAACACTGAAGCTTTCTTT; j_gene: TRBJ1-1; len: 15; v_gene: TRBV29-1; abundance: -; d_gene: TRBD1
CDR3aa: CASSPGLGRGYTF; CDR3nt: TGTGCCAGCAGCCCCGGACTGGGGCGGGGCTACACCTTC; j_gene: TRBJ1-2; len: 13; v_gene: TRBV3-1; abundance: many; d_gene: -
CDR3aa: CSLFVNTEAFF; CDR3nt: TGCAGCTTGTTCGTAAACACTGAAGCTTTCTTT; j_gene: TRBJ1-1; len: 11; v_gene: TRBV29-1; abundance: many; d_gene: -
CDR3aa: CASSEEYNSPLHF; CDR3nt: TGTGCCAGCAGTGAGGAGTATAATTCACCCCTCCACTTT; j_gene: TRBJ1-6; len: 13; v_gene: TRBV2; abundance: many; d_gene: -
CDR3aa: CSAREARGNEKLFF; CDR3nt: TGCAGTGCTAGAGAGGCCAGGGGGAATGAAAAACTGTTTTTT; j_gene: TRBJ1-4; len: 14; v_gene: TRBV20-1; abundance: many; d_gene: TRBD1
CDR3aa: CASSPGTGPYEQYF; CDR3nt: TGTGCCAGTAGTCCCGGGACAGGGCCCTACGAGCAGTACTTC; j_gene: TRBJ2-7; len: 14; v_gene: TRBV19; abundance: many; d_gene: TRBD1
CDR3aa: CASSFTGQGGNEQYF; CDR3nt: TGTGCCAGCAGTTTCACGGGACAGGGGGGTAATGAGCAGTACTTC; j_gene: TRBJ2-7; len: 15; v_gene: TRBV27; abundance: many; d_gene: TRBD1
CDR3aa: CASSLGAARTGELFF; CDR3nt: TGCGCCAGCAGCTTAGGGGCGGCGAGAACCGGGGAGCTGTTTTTT; j_gene: TRBJ2-2; len: 15; v_gene: TRBV5-1; abundance: many; d_gene: -
CDR3aa: CASSPPPSGPWGDEQFF; CDR3nt: TGTGCCAGCAGCCCTCCTCCTAGCGGTCCCTGGGGCGATGAGCAGTTCTTC; j_gene: TRBJ2-1; len: 17; v_gene: TRBV3-1; abundance: many; d_gene: TRBD2
CDR3aa: CASSLGLAGHNEQFF; CDR3nt: TGTGCCAGCAGCTTAGGCCTAGCGGGGCACAATGAGCAGTTCTTC; j_gene: TRBJ2-1; len: 15; v_gene: TRBV7-3; abundance: many; d_gene: TRBD2
CDR3aa: CASSDPRGFEGEQFF; CDR3nt: TGCGCCAGCAGTGACCCTCGGGGCTTCGAGGGGGAGCAGTTCTTC; j_gene: TRBJ2-1; len: 15; v_gene: TRBV6-2/TRBV6-3; abundance: -; d_gene: -
CDR3aa: CASSSGLAGDTQYF; CDR3nt: TGTGCCAGCAGCTCAGGACTAGCAGGAGATACGCAGTATTTT; j_gene: TRBJ2-3; len: 14; v_gene: TRBV7-9; abundance: many; d_gene: TRBD2
CDR3aa: CASRPDRGVTGELFF; CDR3nt: TGTGCCAGTAGGCCCGACAGGGGAGTCACCGGGGAGCTGTTTTTT; j_gene: TRBJ2-2; len: 15; v_gene: TRBV19; abundance: few; d_gene: TRBD1
CDR3aa: CASSGTRGRDTQYF; CDR3nt: TGTGCCAGCAGCGGGACTAGAGGGCGAGATACGCAGTATTTT; j_gene: TRBJ2-3; len: 14; v_gene: TRBV27; abundance: -; d_gene: TRBD2
CDR3aa: CATTIGQANTEAFF; CDR3nt: TGTGCCACCACAATCGGGCAGGCAAACACTGAAGCTTTCTTT; j_gene: TRBJ1-1; len: 14; v_gene: TRBV6-1; abundance: many; d_gene: -
CDR3aa: CSVGAGSGDTQYF; CDR3nt: TGCAGCGTTGGTGCGGGGTCGGGAGATACGCAGTATTTT; j_gene: TRBJ2-3; len: 13; v_gene: TRBV29-1; abundance: -; d_gene: -
CDR3aa: CASCQYTDTQYF; CDR3nt: TGTGCCAGCTGCCAGTACACAGATACGCAGTATTTT; j_gene: TRBJ2-3; len: 12; v_gene: TRBV2; abundance: many; d_gene: -
CDR3aa: CASAARGGQGTVGELFF; CDR3nt: TGTGCCAGCGCGGCCCGGGGGGGCCAGGGGACGGTCGGGGAGCTGTTTTTT; j_gene: TRBJ2-2; len: 17; v_gene: TRBV6-8; abundance: -; d_gene: TRBD2
CDR3aa: CASSPRDRANEQFF; CDR3nt: TGCGCCAGCAGCCCTAGAGACAGGGCTAATGAGCAGTTCTTC; j_gene: TRBJ2-1; len: 14; v_gene: TRBV5-1; abundance: many; d_gene: TRBD1
CDR3aa: CASSFGSDEQYF; CDR3nt: TGTGCCAGCAGCTTCGGCTCGGACGAGCAGTACTTC; j_gene: TRBJ2-7; len: 12; v_gene: TRBV6-6; abundance: many; d_gene: -
CDR3aa: CASTPSGGAADTQYF; CDR3nt: TGTGCCAGTACCCCTAGCGGGGGGGCTGCAGATACGCAGTATTTT; j_gene: TRBJ2-3; len: 15; v_gene: TRBV19; abundance: few; d_gene: TRBD2
CDR3aa: CASSQIGAEQFF; CDR3nt: TGTGCCAGCAGCCAAATCGGGGCCGAGCAGTTCTTC; j_gene: TRBJ2-1; len: 12; v_gene: TRBV3-1; abundance: few; d_gene: -
CDR3aa: CASSDSGQSTDTQYF; CDR3nt: TGTGCCAGCAGCGATTCGGGACAGAGCACAGATACGCAGTATTTT; j_gene: TRBJ2-3; len: 15; v_gene: TRBV7-6; abundance: -; d_gene: TRBD1
CDR3aa: CASSSPPREQYF; CDR3nt: TGTGCCAGCAGCTCCCCCCCTCGCGAGCAGTACTTC; j_gene: TRBJ2-7; len: 12; v_gene: TRBV5-4; abundance: many; d_gene: -
CDR3aa: CASRSNGNTIYF; CDR3nt: TGTGCCAGTAGGTCTAATGGAAACACCATATATTTT; j_gene: TRBJ1-3; len: 12; v_gene: TRBV19; abundance: many; d_gene: -
CDR3aa: CASSLRRGMNEKLFF; CDR3nt: TGTGCCAGCAGCTTACGCAGGGGGATGAATGAAAAACTGTTTTTT; j_gene: TRBJ1-4; len: 15; v_gene: TRBV13; abundance: many; d_gene: TRBD1
CDR3aa: CAISDEGTANTEAFF; CDR3nt: TGTGCCATCAGTGATGAAGGGACAGCGAACACTGAAGCTTTCTTT; j_gene: TRBJ1-1; len: 15; v_gene: TRBV10-3; abundance: many; d_gene: TRBD1
CDR3aa: CAWSVPGFPTYEQYF; CDR3nt: TGTGCCTGGAGTGTCCCAGGATTTCCGACCTACGAGCAGTACTTC; j_gene: TRBJ2-7; len: 15; v_gene: TRBV30; abundance: many; d_gene: -
CDR3aa: CASSYSAPGRASTDTQYF; CDR3nt: TGTGCCAGCAGTTACTCAGCCCCCGGGCGGGCCAGCACAGATACGCAGTATTTT; j_gene: TRBJ2-3; len: 18; v_gene: TRBV6-5; abundance: many; d_gene: -
CDR3aa: CASSEGAGENIQYF; CDR3nt: TGTGCCAGCAGTGAGGGGGCAGGGGAAAACATTCAGTACTTC; j_gene: TRBJ2-4; len: 14; v_gene: TRBV2; abundance: -; d_gene: -
CDR3aa: CASSPGTGGGEGYTF; CDR3nt: TGTGCCAGCTCACCCGGGACAGGGGGTGGAGAAGGCTACACCTTC; j_gene: TRBJ1-2; len: 15; v_gene: TRBV18; abundance: many; d_gene: TRBD1
CDR3aa: CASSRTGRDGYTF; CDR3nt: TGCGCCAGCAGCCGGACAGGCCGGGATGGCTACACCTTC; j_gene: TRBJ1-2; len: 13; v_gene: TRBV4-1; abundance: many; d_gene: TRBD1
CDR3aa: CASSHRDRVGGDTGELFF; CDR3nt: TGTGCCAGCAGCCACCGGGACAGGGTAGGAGGAGACACCGGGGAGCTGTTTTTT; j_gene: TRBJ2-2; len: 18; v_gene: TRBV7-9; abundance: many; d_gene: TRBD1
CDR3aa: CSAQTGGASYEQYF; CDR3nt: TGCAGTGCCCAGACAGGGGGCGCATCCTACGAGCAGTACTTC; j_gene: TRBJ2-7; len: 14; v_gene: TRBV20-1; abundance: -; d_gene: TRBD1
CDR3aa: CSAASVEETQYF; CDR3nt: TGCAGTGCTGCTAGTGTCGAAGAGACCCAGTACTTC; j_gene: TRBJ2-5; len: 12; v_gene: TRBV20-1; abundance: many; d_gene: -
CDR3aa: CASSRDGSSYEQYF; CDR3nt: TGTGCCAGTAGTAGGGACGGCAGCTCCTACGAGCAGTACTTC; j_gene: TRBJ2-7; len: 14; v_gene: TRBV19; abundance: many; d_gene: -
CDR3aa: CASSPRQKETQYF; CDR3nt: TGTGCCAGCAGCCCGCGTCAGAAAGAGACCCAGTACTTC; j_gene: TRBJ2-5; len: 13; v_gene: TRBV7-2; abundance: many; d_gene: -
CDR3aa: CASSYSHRGNTIYF; CDR3nt: TGTGCCAGCAGTTACTCCCACAGAGGAAACACCATATATTTT; j_gene: TRBJ1-3; len: 14; v_gene: TRBV6-2/TRBV6-3; abundance: few; d_gene: -
CDR3aa: CASSYSSTITDTQYF; CDR3nt: TGTGCCAGCAGTTACTCGTCAACTATCACAGATACGCAGTATTTT; j_gene: TRBJ2-3; len: 15; v_gene: TRBV6-5; abundance: -; d_gene: -
CDR3aa: CASRSTGPGEKLFF; CDR3nt: TGTGCCAGCAGGTCGACAGGGCCAGGGGAAAAACTGTTTTTT; j_gene: TRBJ1-4; len: 14; v_gene: TRBV12-3/TRBV12-4; abundance: many; d_gene: TRBD1
CDR3aa: CASTPWGAGLNTEAFF; CDR3nt: TGCGCCAGCACCCCATGGGGGGCAGGGCTGAACACTGAAGCTTTCTTT; j_gene: TRBJ1-1; len: 16; v_gene: TRBV9; abundance: -; d_gene: -
CDR3aa: CASSEEGSLAGVGRISETQYF; CDR3nt: TGTGCCAGCAGTGAAGAGGGCTCACTAGCGGGAGTTGGCCGGATCTCAGAGACCCAGTACTTC; j_gene: TRBJ2-5; len: 21; v_gene: TRBV25-1; abundance: many; d_gene: TRBD2
CDR3aa: CASSQDRGRDHVGETQYF; CDR3nt: TGCGCCAGCAGCCAAGATCGGGGAAGGGACCACGTAGGGGAGACCCAGTACTTC; j_gene: TRBJ2-5; len: 18; v_gene: TRBV4-1; abundance: many; d_gene: -
CDR3aa: CSATPGTTNNEQFF; CDR3nt: TGCAGTGCTACCCCCGGGACTACCAACAATGAGCAGTTCTTC; j_gene: TRBJ2-1; len: 14; v_gene: TRBV20-1; abundance: many; d_gene: TRBD2
CDR3aa: CASSPPGAEYTEAFF; CDR3nt: TGCGCCAGCAGCCCCCCTGGGGCGGAGTACACTGAAGCTTTCTTT; j_gene: TRBJ1-1; len: 15; v_gene: TRBV5-1; abundance: -; d_gene: -
CDR3aa: CSAVRTSNQPQHF; CDR3nt: TGCAGTGCCGTAAGGACGAGCAATCAGCCCCAGCATTTT; j_gene: TRBJ1-5; len: 13; v_gene: TRBV20-1; abundance: many; d_gene: -
CDR3aa: CASSQSRLGEQYF; CDR3nt: TGCGCCAGCAGCCAATCAAGACTTGGCGAGCAGTACTTC; j_gene: TRBJ2-7; len: 13; v_gene: TRBV4-1; abundance: many; d_gene: -
CDR3aa: CASSTQYVNYGYTF; CDR3nt: TGTGCCAGCAGTACCCAATACGTTAACTATGGCTACACCTTC; j_gene: TRBJ1-2; len: 14; v_gene: TRBV6-2/TRBV6-3; abundance: many; d_gene: -
CDR3aa: CASSYQGAGEKLFF; CDR3nt: TGTGCCAGCAGTTACCAGGGGGCCGGTGAAAAACTGTTTTTT; j_gene: TRBJ1-4; len: 14; v_gene: TRBV6-2/TRBV6-3; abundance: -; d_gene: TRBD1